A selection of T cell receptor beta chains follows, all from one sample in a study of cytomegalovirus exposure and HLA in healthy donors. Sequencing used immunoSEQ multiplex PCR; TCRdb keeps in-frame clones, though not all of them. The sample contains roughly 330,000 clones, 75% to 90% of which appear only once. The sample taken for sequencing was PBMCs. These receptors were obtained from a woman under 40 in good health and CMV-seropositive. Both conserved end residues are part of each CDR3. The order of the fields is J gene, clone size, V gene, D gene, CDR3 DNA, CDR3 protein. The D gene is left open where the match is weak. Some rows have no size entry. The others give once, few or many, or a class for an expanded clone.

>TRBJ2-1|NA|TRBV7-2|TRBD2
TGTGCCAGCAGCTACCTGGGGACTAGACGAAATGAGCAGTTCTTC
CASSYLGTRRNEQFF
>TRBJ2-6|NA|TRBV5-1|TRBD2
TGCGCCAGCAGCCCAGGCGGGGGGCGCCCATCTGGGGCCAACGTCCTGACTTTC
CASSPGGGRPSGANVLTF
>TRBJ2-1|NA|TRBV6-5|NA
TGTGCCAGCAGTTTACTAGCCCCCAGGGGAAATGAGCAGTTCTTC
CASSLLAPRGNEQFF
>TRBJ2-7|many|TRBV2|NA
TGTGCCAGCAAAAGATACAGGGAAACCTACGAGCAGTACTTC
CASKRYRETYEQYF
>TRBJ2-1|NA|TRBV5-1|NA
TGCGCCAGCAGCTTGGGCCAGGGTACTGAGCAGTTCTTC
CASSLGQGTEQFF
>TRBJ2-7|NA|TRBV6-1|TRBD2
TGTGCCAGCAGTGAATTTAAGAGGATAGCGGGAAACGAGCAGTACTTC
CASSEFKRIAGNEQYF
>TRBJ1-5|NA|TRBV2|NA
TGTGCCAGCAGTACACGCAGGGAGGGTGTGCAGCCCCAGCATTTT
CASSTRREGVQPQHF
>TRBJ1-2|NA|TRBV30|NA
TGTGCCTGGAGCCCACAGACCTATGGCTACACCTTC
CAWSPQTYGYTF
>TRBJ2-5|NA|TRBV5-4|NA
TGTGCCAGCACCTCCGGGGCACCTAGGGAGACTAGACGGACCCAGTACTTC
CASTSGAPRETRRTQYF
>TRBJ2-1|NA|TRBV5-4|TRBD2
TGTGCCAGCAGCTCCAACGGACTAGCGGGAGGCTACAATGAGCAGTTCTTC
CASSSNGLAGGYNEQFF
>TRBJ2-3|NA|TRBV4-3|NA
TGCGCCAGCAGCCAAGGGCGTTCCGCTTCACAAACAGATACGCAGTATTTT
CASSQGRSASQTDTQYF
>TRBJ1-2|NA|TRBV28|NA
TGTGCCAGCAGTTTGGGTGACAGGTGGCCTTATGGCTACACCTTC
CASSLGDRWPYGYTF
>TRBJ2-5|NA|TRBV7-3|TRBD2
TGTGCCAGCAGCTTAAACCCTCCGGGACTAGCGGGAGGAGGTGAGACCCAGTACTTC
CASSLNPPGLAGGGETQYF
>TRBJ2-4|NA|TRBV5-4|TRBD1
TGTGCCAGCAGCTTGCCGGGACAGGGGGCTGGTGACTTC
CASSLPGQGAGDF
>TRBJ2-2|NA|TRBV29-1|NA
TGCAGCGTTGTAGCTTTAGGAGGCACCGGGGAGCTGTTTTTT
CSVVALGGTGELFF
>TRBJ1-2|NA|TRBV7-9|TRBD1
TGTGCCAGCAGCCCGGGACAGGGCTATGGCTACACCTTC
CASSPGQGYGYTF
>TRBJ1-5|NA|TRBV28|NA
TGTGCCAGCAGTCCGCAGGGGAGGCAGCCCCAGCATTTT
CASSPQGRQPQHF
>TRBJ2-4|NA|TRBV15|NA
TGTGCCACCAGCAGAGATCTAGGCAACAAAAACATTCAGTACTTC
CATSRDLGNKNIQYF
>TRBJ1-2|once|TRBV15|NA
TGTGCCACCAGCAGAGTTAACTATGGCTACACCTTC
CATSRVNYGYTF
>TRBJ1-1|NA|TRBV4-2|NA
TGTGCCAGCAGCCAAGACCCCAGGGAGGGCGGGAACACTGAAGCTTTCTTT
CASSQDPREGGNTEAFF
>TRBJ1-2|NA|TRBV6-5|NA
TGTGCCAGCAGTTACTCGGGGGACTCCTATGGCTACACCTTC
CASSYSGDSYGYTF